These 29 T cell receptor beta chains came from one sample sequenced in a study of monozygotic twins with inflammatory bowel disease. After re-calling the 5' RACE reads, TCRdb lists one entry per CDR3 protein, DNA absent. The ten top clones account for approximately 2.4%, within a sample of 150,000 to 200,000 distinct CDR3 sequences. Material: blood. The receptors come from a human donor with ulcerative colitis or Crohn's disease, or a healthy co-twin of an affected twin (not recorded which).

This chain links TRBV3-1 with TRBJ2-2; there is no DNA to check the TCRdb D call of TRBD1. Germline CDR1 reads LGHDT; CDR2 reads YNNKEL (reference sequence). This CDR3 has 16 residues. The CDR3 spells CASSQESGGNTGELFF.

The V and J genes are TRBV5-6 and TRBJ2-7; TCRdb's assignment of TRBD1 cannot be checked, as there is no DNA. CDR1 is SGHDT, CDR2 YYEEEE, per germline. CDR3 length: 13 residues. The CDR3 region is CASSLGDRDEQYF.

The chain employs TRBV5-4 and TRBJ1-1. The germline V gene encodes CDR1 SGHNT and CDR2 YYREEE (reference sequence). This CDR3 region has 12 residues. CDR3: CASSFDDTEAFF. Combining the CDR3 with reference TRBV5-4 and TRBJ1-1 gives the whole variable domain ETGVTQSPTHLIKTRGQQVTLRCSSQSGHNTVSWYQQALGQGPQFIFQYYREEENGRGNFPPRFSGLQFPNYSSELNVNALELDDSALYLCASSFDDTEAFFGQGTRLTVV.

The chain recombines TRBV7-2 with TRBJ1-5; TCRdb's D call, TRBD1, is unchecked because there is no DNA. Germline V lookup: CDR1 SGHTA, CDR2 FQGNSA. The CDR3 has 14 amino acids. The CDR3 spells CASSLQQGDQPQHF.

J is TRBJ1-5 and V is TRBV4-3. Germline CDR1 LGHNA, CDR2 YSLEER. The CDR3 consists of 15 residues. The CDR3 reads CASSQEAHSNQPQHF.

V and J are TRBV27 and TRBJ2-7; TCRdb's D call, TRBD2, is unchecked because there is no DNA. CDR1 and CDR2 (germline): MNHEY, SMNVEV (reference sequence). This CDR3 is built from 14 residues. CDR3 protein: CASSLSGGANEQYF.

CDR3 loop: CASSVEGLFGYTF. The chain employs TRBV28 and TRBJ1-2. Germline lookup yields CDR1 MDHEN and CDR2 SYDVKM. This CDR3 comprises 13 residues.

This chain joins TRBV2 and TRBJ1-1. The V gene's germline CDR1 is SNHLY and CDR2 FYNNEI. The CDR3 consists of 13 residues. CDR3 sequence reads: CASSENRITEAFF.

The V and J genes are TRBV5-1 and TRBJ2-7; absent DNA, TCRdb's TRBD2 call cannot be checked. Germline values: CDR1 SGHRS, CDR2 YFSETQ. The CDR3 is 14 residues long. CDR3 sequence: CASSLNRVGYEQYF. Drawing the rest from reference TRBV5-1 and TRBJ2-7, the complete variable domain is KAGVTQTPRYLIKTRGQQVTLSCSPISGHRSVSWYQQTPGQGLQFLFEYFSETQRNKGNFPGRFSGRQFSNSRSEMNVSTLELGDSALYLCASSLNRVGYEQYFGPGTRLTVT.

The V gene is TRBV20-1, the J gene TRBJ2-7; lacking DNA, the TRBD2 call made by TCRdb goes unchecked. The CDR3 consists of 15 residues. The germline V gene has CDR1 DFQATT and CDR2 SNEGSKA (reference sequence). The CDR3 sequence is CSASSTSGGTYEQYF.

The rearrangement links TRBV6-5 to TRBJ2-3. This CDR3 is 14 amino acids long. The V gene's germline CDR1 is MNHEY and CDR2 SVGAGI. The CDR3 spells CASSSPLSTDTQYF.

The chain couples TRBV20-1 to TRBJ2-1; there is no DNA to check the TCRdb D call of TRBD1. Germline V gene sequence: CDR1 DFQATT, CDR2 SNEGSKA (reference sequence). The CDR3 has 15 amino acids. The chain's CDR3 is CSARERTGTHNEQFF.

The chain employs TRBV7-9 and TRBJ2-5; there is no DNA to check the TCRdb D call of TRBD2. Germline lookup yields CDR1 SEHNR and CDR2 FQNEAQ (reference sequence). The CDR3 consists of 13 residues. The CDR3 loop is CASSFKGPGTQYF.

This chain uses TRBV6-5 with TRBJ1-1. CDR1 is MNHEY and CDR2 is SVGAGI in the germline V gene. The CDR3 covers 14 residues. The CDR3 sequence: CASSLKGSGTEAFF.

This chain uses TRBV5-1 with TRBJ2-2. This CDR3 has 16 amino acids. Germline CDR1 is SGHRS and CDR2 is YFSETQ. The CDR3 here is CASSSPGGGDTGELFF. Full variable domain (rest looked up from reference TRBV5-1 and TRBJ2-2): KAGVTQTPRYLIKTRGQQVTLSCSPISGHRSVSWYQQTPGQGLQFLFEYFSETQRNKGNFPGRFSGRQFSNSRSEMNVSTLELGDSALYLCASSSPGGGDTGELFFGEGSRLTVL.

J is TRBJ2-7 and V is TRBV20-1; there is no DNA to check the TCRdb D call of TRBD2. This CDR3 region has 15 residues. Germline V gives CDR1 DFQATT, CDR2 SNEGSKA (reference sequence). CDR3 in amino acids: CVEERGEGRSYEQYF.

This rearrangement joins TRBV7-2 to TRBJ2-3; TCRdb proposes TRBD2, but this gene call is untestable without DNA. This CDR3 has 14 amino acids. Germline assignment: CDR1 SGHTA and CDR2 FQGNSA. The CDR3 here is CASSPLAGGDTQYF.

The chain combines TRBV5-1 with TRBJ1-1. This CDR3 region has 14 residues. Germline V gene sequence: CDR1 SGHRS, CDR2 YFSETQ. CDR3 sequence reads: CASKPEGRSTEAFF. Variable domain in full (rest from reference TRBV5-1 and TRBJ1-1): KAGVTQTPRYLIKTRGQQVTLSCSPISGHRSVSWYQQTPGQGLQFLFEYFSETQRNKGNFPGRFSGRQFSNSRSEMNVSTLELGDSALYLCASKPEGRSTEAFFGQGTRLTVV.

CDR3 loop: CASVFGTGGLNSPLHF. The rearrangement joins TRBV6-5 to TRBJ1-6; lacking DNA, the TRBD1 call made by TCRdb goes unchecked. The CDR3 consists of 16 residues. The germline gives CDR1 MNHEY, CDR2 SVGAGI.

V is TRBV13 and J is TRBJ2-3; as DNA is missing, the TRBD1 call by TCRdb cannot be tested. The CDR3 is 15 amino acids. CDR1 and CDR2 (germline): PRHDT, FYEKMQ (reference sequence). The CDR3 protein is CASSSWTGSPDTQYF.

The chain uses TRBV2 and TRBJ1-6. The CDR3 sequence is 16 residues long. Germline CDR1 and CDR2: SNHLY and FYNNEI. The CDR3 loop is CASSENGPREDSPLHF.

The V call is TRBV5-1, the J call TRBJ2-1; the TRBD2 assignment by TCRdb is unverifiable without DNA. Per the germline V gene, CDR1 is SGHRS and CDR2 is YFSETQ. This CDR3 is 15 amino acids long. The CDR3 here is CASTPSGNFYNEQFF.

This chain joins TRBV20-1 and TRBJ1-5; no DNA is available, so the TRBD1 call from TCRdb remains unchecked. The germline CDR1 and CDR2 sequences are DFQATT and SNEGSKA (reference sequence). The CDR3 loop spans 16 amino acids. The CDR3 is CSARDETAYSNQPQHF.

This CDR3 is CASTPAYAGQASRREQFF. The rearrangement uses TRBV12-3 or TRBV12-4 and TRBJ2-1; the D call from TCRdb, TRBD2, cannot be confirmed without DNA. The CDR3 runs to 18 residues.

The V gene is TRBV27, the J gene TRBJ2-5; TCRdb calls TRBD1, which cannot be checked without DNA. This CDR3 spans 16 amino acids. In germline, CDR1 is MNHEY, CDR2 SMNVEV (reference sequence). CDR3 in amino acids: CASSLYYGTGQETQYF.

The genes are TRBV27 and TRBJ2-1. The CDR3 covers 16 residues. In germline, CDR1 is MNHEY, CDR2 SMNVEV (reference sequence). CDR3: CASSPRTPSSYNEQFF.

The genes are TRBV12-3 or TRBV12-4 and TRBJ2-1; the D call from TCRdb, TRBD2, cannot be confirmed without DNA. CDR3 size: 17 residues. The CDR3 reads CASSSYSGGVTYNEQFF.

The chain is built from TRBV5-4 and TRBJ1-1. Germline V gene sequence: CDR1 SGHNT, CDR2 YYREEE (reference sequence). This CDR3 region has 16 residues. This CDR3 is CASSLGGGGANTEAFF.

V is TRBV3-1 and J is TRBJ2-4; the D gene TCRdb calls, TRBD1, cannot be checked with no DNA. This CDR3 comprises 17 residues. Germline V gene lookup returns CDR1 LGHDT and CDR2 YNNKEL (reference sequence). The chain's CDR3 is CASSQDTQGGGKNIQYF. Combining the CDR3 with reference TRBV3-1 and TRBJ2-4 gives the whole variable domain DTAVSQTPKYLVTQMGNDKSIKCEQNLGHDTMYWYKQDSKKFLKIMFSYNNKELIINETVPNRFSPKSPDKAHLNLHINSLELGDSAVYFCASSQDTQGGGKNIQYFGAGTRLSVL.